Listed below are T cell receptor beta chains from one sample, sequenced in a study of blood T cell repertoires in COVID-19. Some clones are missing from TCRdb's copy, which holds only in-frame ones; the method was immunoSEQ multiplex PCR. Of 120,000 to 150,000 clones listed, 84% are singletons. Sequences were obtained from peripheral blood. These receptor sequences come from a human donor in a cohort sampled during active COVID-19. CDR3s leave out the opening cysteine and the closing phenylalanine or tryptophan. Fields, in order: V gene, clone size, CDR3 protein. Only part of the rows carry a size: once, few, many, or a class if the clone is expanded.

V gene: TRBV29-1; clone size: .; CDR3 protein: SVELGDRGLQGNYGYT
V gene: TRBV7-9; clone size: .; CDR3 protein: ASSSPSGRALAPNIQY
V gene: TRBV11-2; clone size: .; CDR3 protein: ASSLLAGEGGTQY
V gene: TRBV2; clone size: .; CDR3 protein: ASSEAGTAYTDTQY
V gene: TRBV25-1; clone size: .; CDR3 protein: ASTLTSGTDTQY
V gene: TRBV11-2; clone size: .; CDR3 protein: ASSQDTPKGAF
V gene: TRBV2; clone size: .; CDR3 protein: ASSARLAGGPLEQF
V gene: TRBV25-1; clone size: .; CDR3 protein: ASSGVGQQETQY
V gene: TRBV28; clone size: .; CDR3 protein: ASLSPYVRVGNTIY
V gene: TRBV11-2; clone size: many; CDR3 protein: ASSFTGITDTQY
V gene: TRBV9; clone size: .; CDR3 protein: ASSAHSGGNNEQF
V gene: TRBV4-1; clone size: .; CDR3 protein: ASSQGITGRTEAF
V gene: TRBV9; clone size: .; CDR3 protein: ASSAWGGYNEQF
V gene: TRBV5-6; clone size: .; CDR3 protein: ASSLELADTQY
V gene: TRBV19; clone size: .; CDR3 protein: ATRDRGADTQY
V gene: TRBV7-3; clone size: .; CDR3 protein: ASSPGLAGGMAQY
V gene: TRBV9; clone size: .; CDR3 protein: ASSSGLAGVGIPYNEQF
V gene: TRBV6-6; clone size: .; CDR3 protein: ASSSDRLAGVDTQY
V gene: TRBV5-1; clone size: .; CDR3 protein: ASSLSRDLRGKLF
V gene: TRBV3-1/TRBV3-2; clone size: .; CDR3 protein: ASRAGQGNDGYT